This TCR beta chain originates from a study of T cell repertoires in cytomegalovirus infection. The CDR3 consists of 16 residues. Germline loops: CDR1 SGHNT, CDR2 YENEEA. V shed 5 bases and J shed 2 bases, with 19 bases lying between them. This clonotype was detected many times. From the reads, TCRdb called clonotypes with MiXCR, one entry per CDR3 protein. The repertoire includes 250,000 to 300,000 distinct CDR3 sequences, roughly 10% of them detected once, and less than 15% sits in the top ten. V usage is TRBV11-3 and J usage is TRBJ2-7; D not certain. Sequencing was done on a sample of PBMCs. This clonotype was sampled from a human donor in good health (CMV status not recorded). Some clones in this sample may be carry-over from other donors' samples. As DNA, the CDR3 is TGTGCCAGCAGCCCGGACCGCGGCGGCCCACCCTACGAGCAGTACTTC. Its translation: CASSPDRGGPPYEQYF.